This T cell receptor (beta chain) is drawn from a study of T cell repertoires in cytomegalovirus infection. Points from the study as a whole: It was HLA-C-restricted CMV-specific TCR beta clonotypes that dominated the response ex vivo.

In its sample, this clonotype was seen many times. What it binds is not known. Trimming stripped 7 bases from V and 1 base from J, with 16 bases between. The CDR3 extends over 15 amino acids. Germline lookup yields CDR1 SGHVS and CDR2 FQNEAQ. TCRdb redid the calling of the reads with MiXCR, one entry per CDR3 protein. The sample records 300,000 to 400,000 distinct CDR3 sequences, 8% to 10% being singletons. This chain uses TRBV7-8 with TRBJ2-5, with D perhaps being TRBD1 or TRBD2 (6 bases each). The receptor was isolated from a human donor in good health (CMV status not recorded). Some clones in this sample may be carry-over from other donors' samples. The sequenced material came from PBMCs. The CDR3 spells CASTPNRGPQETQYF. The CDR3 DNA reads TGTGCCAGCACCCCTAATCGGGGGCCCCAAGAGACCCAGTACTTC.